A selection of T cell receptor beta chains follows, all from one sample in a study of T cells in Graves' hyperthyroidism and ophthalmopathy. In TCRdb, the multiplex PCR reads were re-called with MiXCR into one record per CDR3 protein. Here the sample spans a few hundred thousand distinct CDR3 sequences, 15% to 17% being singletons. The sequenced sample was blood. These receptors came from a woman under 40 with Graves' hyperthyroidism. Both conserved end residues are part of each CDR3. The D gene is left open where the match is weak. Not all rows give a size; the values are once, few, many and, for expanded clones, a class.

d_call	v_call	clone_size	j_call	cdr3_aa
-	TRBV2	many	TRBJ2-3	CASSGFLPPTYLNTDTQYF
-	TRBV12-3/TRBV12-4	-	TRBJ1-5	CASSLGSGYQPQHF
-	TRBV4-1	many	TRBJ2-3	CASSRGLAIDTQYF
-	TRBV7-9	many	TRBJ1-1	CASSPLVRHGLNTEAFF
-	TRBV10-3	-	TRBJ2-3	CAISELGRTDTQYF
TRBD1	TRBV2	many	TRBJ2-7	CASSEAGTEKYEQYF
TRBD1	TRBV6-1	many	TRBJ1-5	CASGRDRGNQPQHF
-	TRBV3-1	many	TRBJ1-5	CASSQAGVRQPQHF
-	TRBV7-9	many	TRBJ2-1	CASGPYNEQFF
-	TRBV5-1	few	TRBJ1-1	CASSLDAGSAAFF
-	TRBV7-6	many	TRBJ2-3	CASSLAITDTQYF
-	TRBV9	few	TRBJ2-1	CASSGPGHYNEQFF
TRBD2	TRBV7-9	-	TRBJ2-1	CASSLGVVRGGNNEQFF
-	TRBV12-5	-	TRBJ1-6	CASGFSVYSGSSYNSPLHF
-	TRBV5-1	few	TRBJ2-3	CASSLAIESTDTQYF
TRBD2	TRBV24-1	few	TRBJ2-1	CATSEGGLAGSYNEQFF
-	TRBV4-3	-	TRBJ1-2	CASSHGGTPESPYGYTF
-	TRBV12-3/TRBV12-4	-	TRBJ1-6	CASSLQSTYGIPLHF
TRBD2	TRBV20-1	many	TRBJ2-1	CSATLAAGYNEQFF
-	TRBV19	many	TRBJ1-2	CASSLRELYGYTF
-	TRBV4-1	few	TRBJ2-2	CASSLSGGVYTGELFF
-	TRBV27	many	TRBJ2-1	CASLASYRFEGYNEQFF
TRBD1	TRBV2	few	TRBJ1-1	CASSPTGVRKNTEAFF
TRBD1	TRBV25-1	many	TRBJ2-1	CASSEPGTGAYNEQFF
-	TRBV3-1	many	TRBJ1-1	CASSKGHLNTEAFF
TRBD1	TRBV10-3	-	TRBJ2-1	CAISDRAGTGGYNEQFF
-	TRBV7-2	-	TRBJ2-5	CASSLAHQGGRETQYF
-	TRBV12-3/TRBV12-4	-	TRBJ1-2	CASSFVGGGFLSCGYTF
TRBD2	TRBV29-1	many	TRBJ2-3	CSVVVLAEPTDTQYF